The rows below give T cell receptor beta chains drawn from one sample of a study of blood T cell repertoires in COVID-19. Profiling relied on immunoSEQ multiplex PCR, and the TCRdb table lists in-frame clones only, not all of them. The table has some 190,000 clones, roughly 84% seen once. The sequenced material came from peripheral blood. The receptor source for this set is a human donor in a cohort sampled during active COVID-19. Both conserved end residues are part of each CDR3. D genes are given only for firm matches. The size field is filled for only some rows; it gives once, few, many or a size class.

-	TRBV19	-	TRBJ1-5	TGTGCCAGTAGTATAGTCACGACCGGGACACCTAATCAGCCCCAGCATTTT	CASSIVTTGTPNQPQHF
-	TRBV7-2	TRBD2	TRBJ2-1	TGTGCCAGCAGCTTAGCGGCAATAGCGGGGGTTAATGAGCAGTTCTTC	CASSLAAIAGVNEQFF
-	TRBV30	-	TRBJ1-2	TGTGCCTGGATGAAGGGGTTCAATGGCTACACCTTC	CAWMKGFNGYTF
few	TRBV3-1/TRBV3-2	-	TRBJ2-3	TGTGCCAGCAGCCGGCGGAGGTTCACAGATACGCAGTATTTT	CASSRRRFTDTQYF
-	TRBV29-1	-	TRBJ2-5	TGCAGCGTTGATAGATCGGGGATAGGGGAGACCCAGTACTTC	CSVDRSGIGETQYF
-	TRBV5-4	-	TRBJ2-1	TGTGCCAGCAGCTCACAGGGAAATGGAGAAAATGAGCAGTTCTTC	CASSSQGNGENEQFF
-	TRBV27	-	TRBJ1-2	TGTGCCAGCGGGGGGGTAAACTATGGCTACACCTTC	CASGGVNYGYTF
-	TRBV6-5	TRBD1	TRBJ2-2	TGTGCCAGCGGACAGGTGGCGAACACCGGGGAGCTGTTTTTT	CASGQVANTGELFF
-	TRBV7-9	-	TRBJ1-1	TGTGCCAGCTCCCGTGGGGCGGGGGCGAACACTGAAGCTTTCTTT	CASSRGAGANTEAFF
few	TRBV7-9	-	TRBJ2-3	TGTGCCAGCAGCTTAGCGGAGACACTAGGAGATACGCAGTATTTT	CASSLAETLGDTQYF
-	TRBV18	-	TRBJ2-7	TGTGCCAGCTCACCACCTGTTCGCGGGGAGCAGTACTTC	CASSPPVRGEQYF
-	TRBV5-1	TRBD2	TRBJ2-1	TGCGCCAGCAGCTCTGGCGGGAGTCCCATAAATGAGCAGTTCTTC	CASSSGGSPINEQFF
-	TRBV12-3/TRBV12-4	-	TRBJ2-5	TGTGCCAGCAGGGTGACAGCACAAGAGACCCAGTACTTC	CASRVTAQETQYF
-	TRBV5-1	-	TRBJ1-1	TGCGCCAGCAGCTTGGCCGCAGGAGGAGGAACGAACACTGAAGCTTTCTTT	CASSLAAGGGTNTEAFF
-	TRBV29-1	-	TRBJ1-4	TGCAGCGTTGAAGGACGGGGGGAACTGTTTTTT	CSVEGRGELFF
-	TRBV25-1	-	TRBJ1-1	TGTGCCAGCAGCCGAGTAGGGGGCACTGAAGCTTTCTTT	CASSRVGGTEAFF